The clone carrying this TCR beta chain was observed a single time. This table comes from immunoSEQ multiplex PCR, and its TCRdb copy is limited to in-frame clones, with some not included. The table lists over 2 million clones, 85% to 95% of them singletons, with more than 0.1% in the top ten. This entry comes from a study of shared clonotypes between healthy human individuals. Germline values: CDR1 SGHVS, CDR2 FQNEAQ. The V and J ends lost 4 bases and 6 bases, in that order; junction bases with no gene match: 1. This CDR3 comprises 14 residues. J is TRBJ2-3 and V is TRBV7-8; the match to TRBD2 covers 13 bases. The receptor's source is a man between 18 and 29 years old in good health. The sample was naive CD4+ T cells sorted from blood. Subset indicated: CD45RA+ positively selected. CDR3 in DNA: TGTGCCAGCAGCTCGACTAGCGGGAGGGATACGCAGTATTTT. As protein: CASSSTSGRDTQYF.